This TCR beta chain was recovered during a study of T cell responses to AZD1222 COVID-19 vaccine. The wider study: Samples with a second dose at about 4 or about 12 weeks were pooled together.

Points on this clone: Its antigen remains unknown.

Study-level points and caveats: None of the repertoires were sampled until the peak T cell response had passed. Clonal diversity may have been underestimated, and the donors were mostly white British, with more females than males.

Clones were sequenced by immunoSEQ multiplex PCR, and TCRdb holds only the in-frame ones, with some missing. The data contain 150,000 to 200,000 clones, about 90% of them singletons. The J segment lost 2 bases and the V segment lost 2 bases, leaving 2 bases of the junction unmatched. Germline lookup yields CDR1 MNHEY and CDR2 SMNVEV (reference sequence). This CDR3 is built from 15 residues. The receptor's source is an adult in good health. The specimen was peripheral blood, collected on day 0 of AZD1222 vaccination. V usage is TRBV27 and J usage is TRBJ2-2, with 7 bases that match TRBD2. This CDR3 reads CASSLVGLNTGELFF. CDR3 sequence (DNA): TGTGCCAGCAGTTTAGTGGGACTAAACACCGGGGAGCTGTTTTTT.